What follows are 10 T cell receptor beta chains derived from one specimen sequenced in a study of blood T cell repertoires in COVID-19. Assay: immunoSEQ multiplex PCR; the TCRdb copy retains only in-frame clones and omits some. The sample records roughly 210,000 clones, 80% to 85% being singletons. The specimen sequenced was peripheral blood. Receptors originate from an elderly woman with COVID-19, enrolled during active disease.

This chain links TRBV6-4 with TRBJ1-2, with a weak D call TRBD1 (6 bases). CDR1 is MRHNA and CDR2 is SNTAGT in the germline V gene. This CDR3 region has 12 residues. Trimming took 7 bases from V and 10 from J, leaving 16 bases between them. The CDR3 nucleotides read TGTGCCAGCATCGGACAGCAGGATGACTACACCTTC. It encodes CASIGQQDDYTF.

This chain connects TRBV28 to TRBJ1-2; possibly TRBD1 for D (6 bases). This CDR3 has 13 amino acids. The V gene's germline CDR1 is MDHEN and CDR2 SYDVKM. Trimming removed 10 bases at V and 2 bases at J, with 14 bases between. DNA of the CDR3: TGTGCCACCTGGGGGGGGGCGAACTATGGCTACACCTTC. Its translation: CATWGGANYGYTF.

Concerning this clone itself: Other nucleotide sequences from this sample produce the same CDR3. The chain has TRBV5-1 and TRBJ1-1; TRBD1 is a possible D gene (5 bases). This CDR3 comprises 15 residues. With 5 bases removed from V and 1 base from J, the gap between germline ends came to 15 bases. Germline CDR1 is SGHRS and CDR2 is YFSETQ. CDR3: CASSLGGGKNTEAFF. Here the CDR3 DNA reads TGCGCCAGCAGTCTTGGGGGAGGGAAGAACACTGAAGCTTTCTTT. Supplemented by reference TRBV5-1 and TRBJ1-1, the full variable domain reads KAGVTQTPRYLIKTRGQQVTLSCSPISGHRSVSWYQQTPGQGLQFLFEYFSETQRNKGNFPGRFSGRQFSNSRSEMNVSTLELGDSALYLCASSLGGGKNTEAFFGQGTRLTVV.

The chain has TRBV5-1 and TRBJ2-4; D might be TRBD1 (6 bases). Trimming left V 0 bases short and J 8 bases short, with 15 bases between. Germline V CDR1 and CDR2: SGHRS, YFSETQ. This CDR3 comprises 15 residues. DNA of the CDR3: TGCGCCAGCAGCTTGGTAACGGCAGGGGATTACATTCAGTACTTC. It is translated as CASSLVTAGDYIQYF.

This clone was detected only a few times. This chain connects TRBV29-1 to TRBJ1-1; TRBD1 agrees at 8 bases. CDR1 is SQVTM and CDR2 is ANQGSEA in the germline V gene. The CDR3 is made up of 13 amino acids. Trimming cost V 3 bases and J 7 bases; bases outside gene matches: 7. The CDR3 DNA sequence: TGCAGCGTTGACGAGACAGGGGATCTTGAAGCTTTCTTT. Amino acid sequence: CSVDETGDLEAFF.

The J gene is TRBJ2-1, the V gene TRBV9; TRBD2 agrees at 7 bases. Germline values: CDR1 SGDLS, CDR2 YYNGEE. Germline trimming cut 0 bases from V and 4 bases from J; bases unmatched to any gene: 7. CDR3 length: 16 amino acids. Here the CDR3 DNA reads TGTGCCAGCAGCGTAGGACACGAGCGGGGATACAATGAGCAGTTCTTC. Amino acid sequence: CASSVGHERGYNEQFF.

The V and J genes are TRBV6-5 and TRBJ1-6; no clear D. Germline CDR1 and CDR2: MNHEY and SVGAGI. CDR3 length equals 15 residues. Trimming took 8 bases from V and 7 from J, leaving 18 bases between them. In nucleotides, the CDR3 is TGTGCCAGCTCCTATCAGACTGAGTTGAATTCACCCCTCCACTTT. Protein: CASSYQTELNSPLHF.

The rearrangement joins TRBV28 to TRBJ1-4, with TRBD1 matching over 11 bases. Trimming at V came to 3 bases and at J to 3 bases, leaving 3 bases not matched to a gene. This CDR3 spans 16 amino acids. Germline V lookup: CDR1 MDHEN, CDR2 SYDVKM. CDR3 residues: CASSFGQGASNEKLFF. CDR3 DNA: TGTGCCAGCAGTTTCGGACAGGGGGCCTCTAATGAAAAACTGTTTTTT.

The rearrangement uses TRBV5-8 and TRBJ1-1; 9 bases are shared with TRBD1. The germline V gene encodes CDR1 SGHTS and CDR2 YDEGEE. The trim removed 3 bases at V and 1 base at J, leaving 1 base unmatched. The CDR3 sequence is 14 residues long. CDR3 in DNA: TGTGCCAGCAGCTGGGGACAGGGGAACACTGAAGCTTTCTTT. The encoded protein is CASSWGQGNTEAFF. Together with reference TRBV5-8 and TRBJ1-1, the CDR3 gives the full variable domain: EAGVTQSPTHLIKTRGQQATLRCSPISGHTSVYWYQQALGLGLQFLLWYDEGEERNRGNFPPRFSGRQFPNYSSELNVNALELEDSALYLCASSWGQGNTEAFFGQGTRLTVV.

The V and J genes are TRBV12-3 or TRBV12-4 and TRBJ1-1; 9 bases line up with TRBD1. With V trimmed by 8 bases and J by 5 bases, 6 bases remained unmatched. This CDR3 spans 13 amino acids. Here the CDR3 DNA reads TGTGCCAGCCTCGCCGGACAGGGGACTGAAGCTTTCTTT. Protein product: CASLAGQGTEAFF.